This T cell receptor (beta chain) derives from a study of spatial heterogeneity in lung cancer (dated by TCRdb to about 2019). Regarding the complete study: Beta-chain transcripts were consistently detected in greater numbers than alpha-chain transcripts, which likely reflects a higher abundance of beta-chain transcripts. In the raw uncorrected reads, each unique combination of TCR and UMI appeared on average more than ten times. Nonsynonymous mutation counts, determined by whole-exome sequencing of tumor tissue, were related to TCR repertoire features. TCR alpha and beta repertoires were quantitatively compared across multiple tumor regions, matched nontumor lung and blood in non-small cell lung cancer. At surgery, 220 tumor regions, approximately 64 matched nontumor lung samples and more than 50 PBMC samples were TCR-sequenced for both alpha and beta chains. The full study reports these points: Additional single-cell paired TCR alpha and beta sequencing was considered necessary to confirm, at a functional level, the hypothesis that regional TCRs recognize regional mutations. Ubiquitous expanded tumor TCRs were detected in blood more often at tumor resection than at routine follow-up.

What the time point label conveys for this sample: sample taken at primary tumor resection. For TCR sequencing, whole RNA was extracted from tumor and nontumor lung tissue, or from cryopreserved PBMC samples, and no cell sorting was done. Samples were obtained from approximately 72 patients with early-stage, untreated non-small cell lung cancer from the lung TRACERx cohort. Patients were selected for TCR sequencing only if sufficient RNA was available from at least two tumor regions. Based on the germline V gene, the CDR1 and CDR2 sequences are MGHRA and YSYEKL. Relative to germline, V is 3 bases shorter and J is 3 bases shorter, with 14 bases between their ends. The CDR3 holds 15 amino acids from the cysteine to the phenylalanine. Only the CDR3 portion is preserved as DNA: 45 bases, with reading frame beginning at the first base. Libraries came from 5' RACE. The sequencing machine was a NextSeq 500. To allow correction of PCR and sequencing errors, the TCR library protocol tagged every TCR cDNA molecule with a unique molecular identifier. As for the original processing: TCR identification, UMI-based error correction and CDR3 extraction were performed with Decombinator tools. Expanded TCRs were defined as those above a frequency of 2 per 1,000, corresponding to the top 1% of the tumor frequency distribution. Renyi diversity was calculated using the R vegan package after each repertoire was subsampled 100 times to 5,000 TCRs. To build CDR3 similarity networks, amino acid triplet string-kernel similarity was used, and CDR3s were connected when their pairwise similarity was above 0.82. The public sequencing data were trimmed at Q25 with fastp and processed into clonotypes with MiXCR by TCRdb, which kept only in-frame beta chains. Rows are combined by CDR3 protein, so each entry shows the most common genes and DNA. The V and J calls were determined by TCRdb, not by the authors. This sample comprises 9,500 to 12,000 distinct CDR3 sequences, around 24% of them detected only once. The ten largest make up 25% to 35% of the sample.

This clonotype showed up many times. Which antigen it targets is not known. There are no base qualities to consult, and no much larger clone falls within one base. The TCR was taken from a female donor with early-stage non-small cell lung cancer. The chain is made from TRBV4-1 and TRBJ1-1; possibly the D gene is TRBD1, per 6 matching bases. Material: PBMCs, obtained at surgery. The CDR3 in this case is CASSQADRADTEAFF. The DNA is as follows: TGCGCCAGCAGCCAGGCGGACAGAGCCGACACTGAAGCTTTCTTT.